The T cell receptor beta chain described here comes from a study of shared clonotypes between healthy human individuals. Study findings and constraints: It was only blood that was sampled, and tissue repertoires likely differ.

Details on this clone: No antigen is known for it.

The repertoire was sequenced with immunoSEQ multiplex PCR; TCRdb's copy has only in-frame clones and lacks some. This table holds 75,000 to 100,000 clones, over 40% found once. The CDR3 sequence is 12 residues long. V was cut by 7 bases and J by 7 bases, with 14 bases left in between. The germline gives CDR1 SQVTM, CDR2 ANQGSEA. Sequencing was carried out using PBMCs. The sequence was obtained from a middle-aged woman in good health. Some clones in this sample may be carry-over from other donors' samples. The chain has TRBV29-1 and TRBJ1-3; tentative D call: TRBD1 (6 bases). The chain's CDR3 is CSAVTGLNTIYF. In nucleotides, the CDR3 is TGCAGCGCAGTGACAGGTCTTAACACCATATATTTT. Variable domain in full (rest from reference TRBV29-1 and TRBJ1-3): SAVISQKPSRDICQRGTSLTIQCQVDSQVTMMFWYRQQPGQSLTLIATANQGSEATYESGFVIDKFPISRPNLTFSTLTVSNMSPEDSSIYLCSAVTGLNTIYFGEGSWLTVV.